The clone carrying this TCR beta chain was seen at least ten times. The antigen remains unidentified. These data originate in a study of neurological immune-mediated disorders. The overall study: Of the multiple sclerosis patients, about 34 in total, roughly 30 were relapsing-remitting and 3 were secondary progressive. Study findings and constraints: For the multiple sclerosis repertoire cluster, no association with any clinical or MRI feature was found.

The CDR3 is 14 amino acids. The ends were cut back, 8 bases at V and 1 base at J, with 11 bases in the middle. Germline V gene sequence: CDR1 WSHSY, CDR2 SAAADI. With 10-nucleotide random UMIs included, cDNA was synthesized by 5'RACE. MiXCR, applied by TCRdb to the 5' RACE reads, yields one record per CDR3 protein. The table records 69,000 or so distinct CDR3 sequences, 4.8% of them present only once. The unsorted libraries originated from 2 million PBMCs that had been stored at -80 C. The gene calls are TRBV10-2 and TRBJ2-2; maybe TRBD2 (5 bases). This TCR was recovered from a woman in her 70s with multiple sclerosis. The specimen sequenced was PBMCs. The CDR3 here is CASERGMNTGELFF. In DNA form, the CDR3 reads TGCGCCAGCGAGCGAGGGATGAACACCGGGGAGCTGTTTTTT.